The 27 T cell receptor beta chains below were found in one sample sequenced in a study of cytomegalovirus exposure and HLA in healthy donors. The study ran its PCR with 60 Vbeta and 13 Jbeta primers. Measured with immunoSEQ multiplex PCR; TCRdb has only the in-frame clones, and not every one. The table shows some 120,000 clones, with 65% to 80% occurring only once. Material for sequencing was PBMCs. The source is a woman in her 40s in good health and CMV-seropositive.

The genes are TRBV5-1 and TRBJ2-2, with a weak D call TRBD2 (6 bases). The CDR3 runs 16 residues. Germline V gene data show CDR1 as SGHRS and CDR2 as YFSETQ. The ends were cut back, 2 bases at V and 2 bases at J, with 13 bases in the middle. This chain's CDR3 is CASSLRNGRNTGELFF. In DNA, the CDR3 is TGCGCCAGCAGCTTACGGAACGGGAGAAACACCGGGGAGCTGTTTTTT.

V is TRBV6-6 and J is TRBJ1-6, with TRBD1 matching over 7 bases. Trimming took 4 bases from V and 8 from J; bases not matched to a gene: 5. CDR1 and CDR2 (germline): MNHNY, SVGAGI (reference sequence). The CDR3 runs 14 residues. CDR3 DNA sequence: TGTGCCAGCAGTTCGACAGGGACCCATTCACCCCTCCACTTT. As protein: CASSSTGTHSPLHF.

J is TRBJ2-3 and V is TRBV29-1; a weak D match, TRBD1 (5 bases). Between the trimmed V and J ends, which lost 5 bases and 4 bases, there was a span of 13 bases. This CDR3 is 13 amino acids long. Per the germline V gene, CDR1 is SQVTM and CDR2 is ANQGSEA. CDR3 bases: TGCAGCGTTTCACAGGTAGTGTCAGATACGCAGTATTTT. This gives the protein CSVSQVVSDTQYF.

The CDR3 nucleotides read TGTGCCAGCAGTCCAACCCGACAGGGGGAGACCCAGTACTTC. This sequence encodes CASSPTRQGETQYF. The chain recombines TRBV28 with TRBJ2-5; TRBD1 matches 8 bases. This CDR3 spans 14 amino acids. The V gene's germline CDR1 is MDHEN and CDR2 SYDVKM. After removal of 5 bases from V and 5 bases from J, the junction contained 7 bases not matched to a gene.

The chain joins TRBV5-1 to TRBJ2-7; D call uncertain. CDR1 is SGHRS, CDR2 YFSETQ, per germline. This CDR3 is built from 15 residues. Trimming cost V 0 bases and J 6 bases, with 16 bases left between them. This CDR3 reads CASSLDSGSTGEQYF. CDR3 sequence (DNA): TGCGCCAGCAGCTTGGATTCGGGTTCTACTGGCGAGCAGTACTTC.

CDR3 amino acids: CASSTTGLRYGYTF. The CDR3 DNA reads as TGTGCCAGCAGTACCACAGGGTTACGCTATGGCTACACCTTC. The rearrangement joins TRBV28 to TRBJ1-2; tentatively, D is TRBD1 (6 bases). This CDR3 is built from 14 residues. The ends were cut back, 5 bases at V and 4 bases at J, with 14 bases in the middle. Germline lookup yields CDR1 MDHEN and CDR2 SYDVKM.

This chain connects TRBV5-6 to TRBJ2-7, with 10 bases identical to TRBD1. J was trimmed by 7 bases and V by 1 base; bases with no gene match: 11. This CDR3 comprises 16 residues. Germline V gives CDR1 SGHDT, CDR2 YYEEEE. The CDR3 loop reads CASSLTTGGAWKEQYF. CDR3 coding DNA: TGTGCCAGCAGCTTGACGACAGGGGGCGCGTGGAAAGAGCAGTACTTC.

The chain recombines TRBV4-1 with TRBJ1-4; D remains ambiguous. Germline loops: CDR1 MGHRA, CDR2 YSYEKL. Trimming pared 7 bases from V and 1 base from J, leaving 13 bases between. CDR3 size: 15 residues. As DNA, the CDR3 is TGCGCCAGCACCGGGATAGGGCTAACTAATGAAAAACTGTTTTTT. This gives the protein CASTGIGLTNEKLFF.

The chain carries TRBV19 and TRBJ1-5, with 9 bases aligning to TRBD1. This CDR3 spans 16 amino acids. Germline trimming cut 5 bases from V and 5 bases from J; bases unmatched to any gene: 10. From germline, CDR1 is LNHDA and CDR2 SQIVND (reference sequence). DNA of the CDR3: TGTGCCAGTAGTCCGGGACAGGGCCTACCCCATCAGCCCCAGCATTTT. Translated, it gives CASSPGQGLPHQPQHF.

The gene calls are TRBV20-1 and TRBJ2-3; no clear D. CDR1 and CDR2 from the germline V gene are DFQATT and SNEGSKA (reference sequence). Trimming cost V 7 bases and J 2 bases, with 7 bases left between them. The CDR3 has 11 amino acids. The CDR3 coding sequence is TGCAGTGGAGAGGTCACAGATACGCAGTATTTT. This translates into CSGEVTDTQYF.

This chain joins TRBV6-6 and TRBJ1-1; 7 positions match TRBD1. CDR1 MNHNY and CDR2 SVGAGI come from the germline V gene (reference sequence). The CDR3 is 12 residues long. V was clipped by 6 bases and J by 4 bases; unmatched bases: 2. CDR3 sequence reads: CASRTGTTEAFF. Here the CDR3 DNA reads TGTGCCAGCAGGACAGGGACCACTGAAGCTTTCTTT.

The CDR3 loop reads CASSKGRGYEQYF. DNA of the CDR3: TGTGCCAGCAGCAAAGGCAGAGGCTACGAGCAGTACTTC. The rearrangement links TRBV7-9 to TRBJ2-7, with D unclear. V was cut by 5 bases and J by 3 bases, with 11 bases left in between. Germline V gives CDR1 SEHNR, CDR2 FQNEAQ (reference sequence). The CDR3 is made up of 13 amino acids.

This clone occurred a few times. The V call is TRBV14, the J call TRBJ1-1; D gene uncertain. This CDR3 region has 15 residues. Germline assignment: CDR1 SGHDN and CDR2 FVKESK. Trimming pared 1 base from V and 5 bases from J, leaving 14 bases between. Here the CDR3 reads CASSQVFGVVTEAFF. The CDR3 region has the DNA TGTGCCAGCAGCCAAGTTTTCGGGGTTGTTACTGAAGCTTTCTTT. The full variable domain, in which reference TRBV14 and TRBJ1-1 provide the parts outside the CDR3, is EAGVTQFPSHSVIEKGQTVTLRCDPISGHDNLYWYRRVMGKEIKFLLHFVKESKQDESGMPNNRFLAERTGGTYSTLKVQPAELEDSGVYFCASSQVFGVVTEAFFGQGTRLTVV.

The chain links TRBV9 to TRBJ2-3, with a possible D match to TRBD1 (6 bases). The germline gives CDR1 SGDLS, CDR2 YYNGEE. Deletions cut 0 bases from V and 3 bases from J, with 17 bases between. This CDR3 comprises 17 residues. CDR3 sequence: CASSVDIRTGTTDTQYF. Here the CDR3 DNA reads TGTGCCAGCAGCGTAGACATTCGGACCGGGACAACAGATACGCAGTATTTT.

The chain uses TRBV5-1 and TRBJ2-3, with D possibly TRBD2 on 6 matching bases. The germline V and J ends were trimmed by 5 bases and 0 bases, with 13 bases remaining between them. This CDR3 comprises 15 residues. The germline gives CDR1 SGHRS, CDR2 YFSETQ. Here the CDR3 reads CASSEGRISTDTQYF. CDR3 in DNA: TGCGCCAGCAGTGAGGGGAGGATCAGCACAGATACGCAGTATTTT.

V usage is TRBV7-8 and J usage is TRBJ2-2; 8 bases align to TRBD2. CDR3 length equals 19 residues. Losses at the gene ends were 4 bases for V and 0 bases for J; bases not matched to a gene: 13. Germline V CDR1 and CDR2: SGHVS, FQNEAQ. The CDR3 region is CASSSFWVAGSTNTGELFF. The CDR3 coding sequence is TGTGCCAGCAGCTCCTTCTGGGTAGCGGGAAGTACGAACACCGGGGAGCTGTTTTTT.

CDR3 sequence reads: CASSIPAGAQEQYF. As DNA, the CDR3 is TGTGCCAGTAGTATCCCAGCGGGAGCGCAGGAGCAGTACTTC. The V and J genes are TRBV19 and TRBJ2-7; TRBD2 matches 8 bases. The trim removed 3 bases at V and 7 bases at J, leaving 8 bases unmatched. The CDR3 length is 14 residues. Germline V lookup: CDR1 LNHDA, CDR2 SQIVND (reference sequence).

J is TRBJ2-2 and V is TRBV7-3; a weak D match, TRBD2 (6 bases). V lost 2 bases, J lost 6 bases, and 13 bases lay in between. Germline CDR1 and CDR2: SGHTA and FQGTGA. The CDR3 has 15 amino acids. The CDR3 DNA reads TGTGCCAGCAGCTTACGGGGGAGTGGGTCCGGGGAGCTGTTTTTT. This gives the protein CASSLRGSGSGELFF.

As to this clone: The junction departs from germline at one end; a sequencing error may be responsible. The gene calls are TRBV28 and TRBJ2-1, with D tentatively TRBD1 (6 bases). The germline V gene encodes CDR1 MDHEN and CDR2 SYDVKM. The CDR3 runs 11 residues. The CDR3 coding sequence is TGTGCCAGCAGCCTGACAGGTGCTTCGGTCTTC. Amino acid sequence: CASSLTGASVF.

The chain's CDR3 is CASSVVAGREGLYEQYF. The CDR3 bases are TGTGCCAGCAGCGTGGTCGCAGGGCGGGAGGGGCTCTACGAGCAGTACTTC. V gene TRBV9 combines with J gene TRBJ2-7; 9 bases align to TRBD2. V gave up 2 bases and J gave up 3 bases; unmatched junction bases: 12. Germline CDR1 and CDR2: SGDLS and YYNGEE. CDR3 size: 17 residues.

The chain links TRBV5-1 to TRBJ2-3; 9 positions match TRBD1. The CDR3 totals 16 residues. CDR1 SGHRS and CDR2 YFSETQ come from the germline V gene. V lost 4 bases and J lost 2; bases outside the gene matches: 8. The CDR3 here is CASSPGTGSFTDTQYF. In DNA form, the CDR3 reads TGCGCCAGCAGCCCCGGGACAGGGTCTTTCACAGATACGCAGTATTTT.

This chain uses TRBV19 with TRBJ2-7, with a weak D call TRBD1 (6 bases). Germline loops: CDR1 LNHDA, CDR2 SQIVND (reference sequence). The CDR3 spans 13 residues. V was trimmed by 8 bases and J by 5 bases, leaving 16 bases between them. The CDR3 region has the DNA TGTGCCAGTGGACAGAAGGTTGCCAACGAGCAGTACTTC. Its protein product is CASGQKVANEQYF. Supplemented by reference TRBV19 and TRBJ2-7, the full variable domain reads DGGITQSPKYLFRKEGQNVTLSCEQNLNHDAMYWYRQDPGQGLRLIYYSQIVNDFQKGDIAEGYSVSREKKESFPLTVTSAQKNPTAFYLCASGQKVANEQYFGPGTRLTVT.

V gene TRBV19 combines with J gene TRBJ2-1; 7 nucleotides match TRBD2. From germline, CDR1 is LNHDA and CDR2 SQIVND (reference sequence). V gave up 5 bases and J gave up 8 bases; unmatched junction bases: 9. The CDR3 covers 14 residues. CDR3 DNA: TGTGCCAGTAGTTCGGGAGGCCCCGTCCATGAGCAGTTCTTC. This sequence encodes CASSSGGPVHEQFF.

This rearrangement joins TRBV5-4 to TRBJ2-2; 11 nucleotides agree with TRBD2. Germline loops: CDR1 SGHNT, CDR2 YYREEE (reference sequence). The CDR3 is 17 residues long. The V and J ends lost 4 bases and 7 bases, in that order; junction bases with no gene match: 12. The CDR3 loop reads CASSPSRSGRASGELFF. The CDR3 bases are TGTGCCAGCAGCCCTTCCCGTAGCGGGAGGGCGAGCGGGGAGCTGTTTTTT.

The chain recombines TRBV5-1 with TRBJ2-3; 13 bases map to TRBD2. V shed 5 bases and J 5 bases; nucleotides not matched to a gene: 8. CDR1 is SGHRS, CDR2 YFSETQ, per germline. The CDR3 contains 16 residues. The CDR3 nucleotides read TGCGCCAGCAGTTTTCGGACTAGCGGGAGTGGAGATACGCAGTATTTT. Encoded protein: CASSFRTSGSGDTQYF.

This rearrangement joins TRBV9 to TRBJ2-7; D might be TRBD2 (6 bases). The V gene lost 0 bases and the J gene lost 2 bases, with 12 bases spanning the gap. The CDR3 has 15 amino acids. Germline V lookup: CDR1 SGDLS, CDR2 YYNGEE. In DNA, the CDR3 is TGTGCCAGCAGCGTAGGGGCTAGCGTAGCCTACGAGCAGTACTTC. Its protein is CASSVGASVAYEQYF. Full variable domain (outside the CDR3, taken from reference TRBV9 and TRBJ2-7): DSGVTQTPKHLITATGQRVTLRCSPRSGDLSVYWYQQSLDQGLQFLIQYYNGEERAKGNILERFSAQQFPDLHSELNLSSLELGDSALYFCASSVGASVAYEQYFGPGTRLTVT.

The chain carries TRBV10-3 and TRBJ2-1; 9 bases line up with TRBD2. The length of the CDR3 is 15 residues. In germline, CDR1 is ENHRY, CDR2 SYGVKD. J gave up 4 bases and V 6 bases, and 7 bases lay outside the gene matches. CDR3 nucleotides: TGTGCCATCAGGGGGATGACTAGCGGATACAATGAGCAGTTCTTC. Translation: CAIRGMTSGYNEQFF.